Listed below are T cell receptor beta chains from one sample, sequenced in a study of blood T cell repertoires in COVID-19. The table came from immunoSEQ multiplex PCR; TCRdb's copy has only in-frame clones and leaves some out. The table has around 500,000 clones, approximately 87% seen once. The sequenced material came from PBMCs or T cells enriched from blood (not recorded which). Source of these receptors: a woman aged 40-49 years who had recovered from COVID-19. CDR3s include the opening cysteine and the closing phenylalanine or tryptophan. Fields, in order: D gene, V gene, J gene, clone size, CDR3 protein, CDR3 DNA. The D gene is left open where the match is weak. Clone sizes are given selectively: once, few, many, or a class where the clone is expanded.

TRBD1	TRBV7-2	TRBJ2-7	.	CASSSGLGGTGGIYEQYF	TGTGCCAGCAGCTCGGGGCTTGGCGGGACAGGGGGAATCTACGAGCAGTACTTC
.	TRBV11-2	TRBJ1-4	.	CASSLTAQNEKLFF	TGTGCCAGCAGCTTGACAGCCCAAAATGAAAAACTGTTTTTT
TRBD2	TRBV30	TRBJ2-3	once	CASNWAGGSTDTQYF	TGTGCCTCCAATTGGGCGGGGGGGAGCACAGATACGCAGTATTTT
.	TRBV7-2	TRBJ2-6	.	CASSLRSASGANVLTF	TGTGCCAGCAGCTTACGGTCTGCCTCTGGGGCCAACGTCCTGACTTTC
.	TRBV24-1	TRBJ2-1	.	CATCTSLDSNNEQFF	TGTGCCACCTGTACATCACTCGACTCTAACAATGAGCAGTTCTTC
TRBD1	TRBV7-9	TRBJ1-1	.	CASSLEGTGGANTEAFF	TGTGCCAGCAGCTTAGAAGGGACAGGGGGCGCGAACACTGAAGCTTTCTTT
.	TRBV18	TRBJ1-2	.	CASSPTGLYGYTF	TGTGCCAGCTCACCAACAGGGCTCTATGGCTACACCTTC
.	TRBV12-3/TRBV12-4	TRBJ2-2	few	CASKGQNTGELFF	TGTGCCAGCAAGGGACAAAACACCGGGGAGCTGTTTTTT
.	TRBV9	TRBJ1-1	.	CASSVAGTPDLGNTEAFF	TGTGCCAGCAGCGTAGCTGGGACACCTGACCTGGGGAACACTGAAGCTTTCTTT
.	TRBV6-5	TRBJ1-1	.	CASSYRSGFATEAFF	TGTGCCAGCAGTTACAGATCAGGGTTTGCCACTGAAGCTTTCTTT
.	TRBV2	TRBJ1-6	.	CASSDGVPERNSPLHF	TGTGCCAGCAGTGACGGGGTCCCCGAAAGAAACTCACCCCTCCACTTT
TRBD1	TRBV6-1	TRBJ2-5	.	CASSETGVWETQYF	TGTGCCAGCAGTGAAACAGGGGTGTGGGAGACCCAGTACTTC
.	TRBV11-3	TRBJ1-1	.	CASSFMCPPPRVLNTEAFF	TGTGCCAGCAGCTTTATGTGTCCACCTCCCAGGGTCTTGAACACTGAAGCTTTCTTT
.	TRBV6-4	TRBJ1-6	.	CASSDHPEGNSPLHF	TGTGCCAGCAGTGACCACCCCGAGGGTAATTCACCCCTCCACTTT
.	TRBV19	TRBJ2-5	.	CASSTWGSVETQYF	TGTGCCAGTAGTACGTGGGGTAGCGTCGAGACCCAGTACTTC
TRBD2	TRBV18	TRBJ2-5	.	CASSPLLAGASPQETQYF	TGTGCCAGCTCACCACTCCTCGCGGGAGCTTCCCCGCAAGAGACCCAGTACTTC
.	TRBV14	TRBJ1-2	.	CASSQEGENYGYTF	TGTGCCAGCAGCCAAGAAGGGGAAAACTATGGCTACACCTTC
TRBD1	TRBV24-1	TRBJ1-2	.	CATSQGQVYGYTF	TGTGCCACCAGCCAGGGACAGGTCTATGGCTACACCTTC
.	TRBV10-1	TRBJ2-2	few	CASSYLQAGELFF	TGCGCCAGCAGTTACCTACAGGCCGGGGAGCTGTTTTTT
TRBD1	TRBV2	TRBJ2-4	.	CASTGTGENIQYF	TGTGCCAGCACGGGGACAGGGGAAAACATTCAGTACTTC
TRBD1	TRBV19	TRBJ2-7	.	CASSRDRPDPQYF	TGTGCCAGTAGTCGGGACAGGCCGGATCCGCAGTACTTC
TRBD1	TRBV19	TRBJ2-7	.	CASSKNLPRQGRSYEQYF	TGTGCCAGTAGTAAAAACCTACCCAGACAGGGCCGGTCTTACGAGCAGTACTTC
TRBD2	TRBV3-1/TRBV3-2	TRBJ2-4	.	CASSQVLAGVGKNIQYF	TGTGCCAGCAGCCAAGTACTAGCGGGAGTGGGCAAAAACATTCAGTACTTC
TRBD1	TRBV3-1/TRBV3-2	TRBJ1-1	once	CASSQDDRVYTEAFF	TGTGCCAGCAGCCAAGACGACAGGGTGTACACTGAAGCTTTCTTT
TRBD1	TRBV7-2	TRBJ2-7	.	CASSLTGERGSYEQYF	TGTGCCAGCAGCTTGACAGGGGAGAGGGGCTCCTACGAGCAGTACTTC
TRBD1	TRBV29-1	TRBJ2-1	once	CSVRQGEYNEQFF	TGCAGCGTCCGACAGGGGGAATACAATGAGCAGTTCTTC
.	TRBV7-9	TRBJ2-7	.	CASSSPQEGGYEQYF	TGTGCCAGCAGCTCCCCTCAGGAGGGAGGCTACGAGCAGTACTTC
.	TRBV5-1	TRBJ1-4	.	CASSLEPLATNEKLFF	TGCGCCAGCAGCTTGGAACCGCTAGCTACTAATGAAAAACTGTTTTTT
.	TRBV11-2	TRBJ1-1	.	CASSLGGVRNTEAFF	TGTGCCAGCAGCTTAGGGGGGGTAAGAAACACTGAAGCTTTCTTT
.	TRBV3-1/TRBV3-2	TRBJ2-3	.	CASSQEGAAVHNTDTQYF	TGTGCCAGCAGCCAAGAGGGGGCAGCCGTTCATAACACAGATACGCAGTATTTT
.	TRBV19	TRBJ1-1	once	CASSPGQMVLNTEAFF	TGTGCCAGTTCGCCGGGACAAATGGTCCTCAACACTGAAGCTTTCTTT
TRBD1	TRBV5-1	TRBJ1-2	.	CASSIGQGRSYGYTF	TGCGCCAGCAGCATAGGACAGGGCCGATCCTATGGCTACACCTTC
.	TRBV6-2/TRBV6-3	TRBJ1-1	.	CASSGGWGDTEAFF	TGTGCCAGCAGTGGCGGATGGGGGGACACTGAAGCTTTCTTT
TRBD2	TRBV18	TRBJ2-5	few	CASSGRAPETQYF	TGTGCCAGCTCGGGGAGGGCCCCAGAGACCCAGTACTTC
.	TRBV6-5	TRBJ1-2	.	CASSYRDRSSGYTF	TGTGCCAGCAGTTACCGAGACAGGAGTTCTGGCTACACCTTC
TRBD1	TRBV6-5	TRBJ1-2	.	CASRPGTAGYTF	TGTGCCAGCAGACCCGGGACAGCTGGCTACACCTTC
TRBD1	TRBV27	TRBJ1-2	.	CASSLWSGGNYGYTF	TGTGCCAGCAGTTTATGGTCAGGGGGTAACTATGGCTACACCTTC
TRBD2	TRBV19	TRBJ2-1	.	CASSIGAGGNNEQFF	TGTGCCAGTAGTATAGGAGCGGGGGGAAACAATGAGCAGTTCTTC
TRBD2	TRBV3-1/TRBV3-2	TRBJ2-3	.	CASSFNRLADRTDTQYF	TGTGCCAGCAGCTTCAATCGACTAGCAGACCGCACAGATACGCAGTATTTT
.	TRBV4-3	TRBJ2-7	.	CASSQSLPTDSTYEQYF	TGCGCCAGCAGCCAGTCCTTGCCCACCGACAGCACCTACGAGCAGTACTTC
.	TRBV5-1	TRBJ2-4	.	CASRRQRENIQYF	TGCGCCAGCAGGCGGCAGCGAGAAAACATTCAGTACTTC
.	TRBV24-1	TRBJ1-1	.	CATSDQGYSEAFF	TGTGCCACCAGTGATCAGGGGTACTCTGAAGCTTTCTTT
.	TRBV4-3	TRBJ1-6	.	CASSQIHEYNSPLHF	TGCGCCAGCAGCCAGATACACGAATATAATTCACCCCTCCACTTT
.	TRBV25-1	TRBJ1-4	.	CASGNRDLPNEKLFF	TGTGCCAGCGGTAACAGGGATCTTCCTAATGAAAAACTGTTTTTT
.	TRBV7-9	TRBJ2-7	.	CASSSGTRYEQYF	TGTGCCAGCAGCTCTGGTACTCGCTACGAGCAGTACTTC
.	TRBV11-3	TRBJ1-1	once	CASKPGMNTEAFF	TGTGCCAGCAAGCCAGGGATGAACACTGAAGCTTTCTTT
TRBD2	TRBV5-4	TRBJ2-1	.	CASSLELAGNSYNEQFF	TGTGCCAGCAGCTTGGAGCTAGCGGGAAACTCCTACAATGAGCAGTTCTTC
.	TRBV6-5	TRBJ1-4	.	CAIADTLGEKLFF	TGTGCCATTGCGGACACCCTTGGGGAAAAACTGTTTTTT
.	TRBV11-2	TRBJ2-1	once	CASSLVGTDEQFF	TGTGCCAGCAGCTTAGTGGGCACAGATGAGCAGTTCTTC
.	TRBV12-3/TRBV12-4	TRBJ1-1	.	CASSLGGKGEAFF	TGTGCCAGCAGCCTCGGGGGTAAAGGTGAAGCTTTCTTT
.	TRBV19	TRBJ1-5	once	CASSPTTVSNQPQHF	TGTGCCAGTAGTCCCACGACAGTATCAAATCAGCCCCAGCATTTT
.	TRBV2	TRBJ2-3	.	CASSLGTDTQYF	TGTGCCAGCTCCCTCGGGACAGATACGCAGTATTTT
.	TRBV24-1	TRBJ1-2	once	CATSDRGASGYTF	TGTGCCACCAGTGACAGAGGAGCAAGTGGCTACACCTTC